The rows below give T cell receptor beta chains drawn from one sample of a study of neurological immune-mediated disorders. Each CDR3 protein is one row after TCRdb ran MiXCR on the 5' RACE reads. This repertoire shows 75,000 to 95,000 distinct CDR3 sequences, roughly a sixth found once; its top ten account for less than 20%. Sequenced material: PBMCs. Source of these receptors: a middle-aged woman in good health. The CDR3 runs from the conserved cysteine through the conserved F or W. The D gene is left open where the match is weak. Not every row has a clone size; where given, it reads once, few, many or a size class.

J: TRBJ1-1; D: .; size: many; V: TRBV18; CDR3: CASKGSTDTEAFF; DNA: TGTGCCAGCAAGGGGTCAACGGACACTGAAGCTTTCTTT
J: TRBJ2-1; D: TRBD1; size: many; V: TRBV6-2/TRBV6-3; CDR3: CANSYSPPTGPSYNEQFF; DNA: TGTGCCAACAGTTACTCACCCCCGACAGGGCCCTCCTACAATGAGCAGTTCTTC
J: TRBJ2-5; D: TRBD2; size: many; V: TRBV9; CDR3: CASSAGLAGEGETQYF; DNA: TGTGCCAGCAGCGCCGGACTAGCGGGGGAGGGGGAGACCCAGTACTTC
J: TRBJ2-3; D: TRBD2; size: .; V: TRBV20-1; CDR3: CSATLTSGSRTDTQYF; DNA: TGCAGTGCAACCCTAACTAGCGGGAGTAGGACAGATACGCAGTATTTT
J: TRBJ2-5; D: .; size: many; V: TRBV2; CDR3: CASSESFQETQYF; DNA: TGTGCCAGCAGTGAGTCGTTTCAAGAGACCCAGTACTTC
J: TRBJ1-1; D: .; size: .; V: TRBV7-9; CDR3: CASSPYRANTEAFF; DNA: TGTGCCAGCAGCCCATACAGGGCGAACACTGAAGCTTTCTTT
J: TRBJ1-4; D: TRBD1; size: many; V: TRBV20-1; CDR3: CSATDRDRGNEKLFF; DNA: TGCAGTGCCACCGACCGGGACAGGGGGAATGAAAAACTGTTTTTT
J: TRBJ2-7; D: TRBD1; size: many; V: TRBV4-3; CDR3: CASSQDSGQGADEQYF; DNA: TGCGCCAGCAGCCAAGATTCGGGACAGGGGGCGGACGAGCAGTACTTC
J: TRBJ1-5; D: .; size: many; V: TRBV20-1; CDR3: CSATRANQPQHF; DNA: TGCAGTGCTACTAGAGCCAATCAGCCCCAGCATTTT
J: TRBJ2-7; D: TRBD1; size: once; V: TRBV12-3/TRBV12-4; CDR3: CASSPRTGRSYEQYF; DNA: TGTGCCAGCAGTCCCCGGACAGGGAGGAGCTACGAGCAGTACTTC
J: TRBJ2-1; D: .; size: .; V: TRBV13; CDR3: CASSPRRIDPEQFF; DNA: TGTGCCAGCAGCCCCCGGAGGATTGACCCTGAGCAGTTCTTC
J: TRBJ2-6; D: .; size: many; V: TRBV12-3/TRBV12-4; CDR3: CASSLADSSSGANVLTF; DNA: TGTGCCAGCAGTTTAGCGGACAGTTCCTCTGGGGCCAACGTCCTGACTTTC
J: TRBJ2-1; D: TRBD1; size: many; V: TRBV4-1; CDR3: CASSQGQGADEQFF; DNA: TGCGCCAGCAGCCAAGGGCAGGGGGCGGATGAGCAGTTCTTC
J: TRBJ1-5; D: .; size: many; V: TRBV6-2/TRBV6-3; CDR3: CASSPTENQPQHF; DNA: TGTGCCAGCAGCCCTACAGAGAATCAGCCCCAGCATTTT
J: TRBJ2-5; D: .; size: many; V: TRBV28; CDR3: CASSSPERQETQYF; DNA: TGTGCCAGCAGCTCCCCGGAGAGACAAGAGACCCAGTACTTC
J: TRBJ2-7; D: TRBD1; size: .; V: TRBV6-2/TRBV6-3; CDR3: CASNPGQGFYEQYF; DNA: TGTGCCAGCAATCCGGGACAGGGATTCTACGAGCAGTACTTC
J: TRBJ1-1; D: .; size: many; V: TRBV25-1; CDR3: CASSASGGEAFF; DNA: TGTGCCAGCAGCGCCTCGGGTGGTGAAGCTTTCTTT
J: TRBJ1-2; D: .; size: many; V: TRBV5-1; CDR3: CASSLNPGDGYTF; DNA: TGCGCCAGCAGCTTGAATCCGGGGGATGGCTACACCTTC
J: TRBJ1-5; D: .; size: many; V: TRBV18; CDR3: CASSPRDDNQPQHF; DNA: TGTGCCAGCTCACCAAGGGACGACAATCAGCCCCAGCATTTT
J: TRBJ2-7; D: TRBD1; size: many; V: TRBV5-1; CDR3: CASSLTTGQGDEQYF; DNA: TGCGCCAGCAGCTTGACGACGGGACAGGGGGACGAGCAGTACTTC
J: TRBJ1-2; D: .; size: many; V: TRBV25-1; CDR3: CASSVYMDYGYTF; DNA: TGTGCCAGCAGTGTTTATATGGACTATGGCTACACCTTC
J: TRBJ2-5; D: .; size: many; V: TRBV5-1; CDR3: CASRSVDYQETQYF; DNA: TGCGCCAGCAGGTCCGTCGACTACCAAGAGACCCAGTACTTC
J: TRBJ2-5; D: .; size: many; V: TRBV5-1; CDR3: CASSVSANEGTQYF; DNA: TGCGCCAGCAGCGTTTCGGCCAACGAGGGGACCCAGTACTTC
J: TRBJ2-1; D: .; size: many; V: TRBV29-1; CDR3: CSVGGATITNEQFF; DNA: TGCAGCGTGGGGGGGGCGACCATTACGAACGAGCAGTTCTTC
J: TRBJ2-5; D: .; size: .; V: TRBV12-3/TRBV12-4; CDR3: CASSMWSSSETQYF; DNA: TGTGCCAGCAGTATGTGGTCTAGCTCCGAGACCCAGTACTTC
J: TRBJ1-1; D: .; size: many; V: TRBV5-1; CDR3: CASSLAGRFRTEAFF; DNA: TGCGCCAGCAGCTTGGCGGGGAGGTTTCGCACTGAAGCTTTCTTT
J: TRBJ1-2; D: .; size: many; V: TRBV28; CDR3: CASSLNLDYGYTF; DNA: TGTGCCAGCAGCCTTAATCTAGACTATGGCTACACCTTC
J: TRBJ2-2; D: .; size: .; V: TRBV7-8; CDR3: CASSLGQTNTGELFF; DNA: TGTGCCAGCAGCTTAGGACAGACCAACACCGGGGAGCTGTTTTTT